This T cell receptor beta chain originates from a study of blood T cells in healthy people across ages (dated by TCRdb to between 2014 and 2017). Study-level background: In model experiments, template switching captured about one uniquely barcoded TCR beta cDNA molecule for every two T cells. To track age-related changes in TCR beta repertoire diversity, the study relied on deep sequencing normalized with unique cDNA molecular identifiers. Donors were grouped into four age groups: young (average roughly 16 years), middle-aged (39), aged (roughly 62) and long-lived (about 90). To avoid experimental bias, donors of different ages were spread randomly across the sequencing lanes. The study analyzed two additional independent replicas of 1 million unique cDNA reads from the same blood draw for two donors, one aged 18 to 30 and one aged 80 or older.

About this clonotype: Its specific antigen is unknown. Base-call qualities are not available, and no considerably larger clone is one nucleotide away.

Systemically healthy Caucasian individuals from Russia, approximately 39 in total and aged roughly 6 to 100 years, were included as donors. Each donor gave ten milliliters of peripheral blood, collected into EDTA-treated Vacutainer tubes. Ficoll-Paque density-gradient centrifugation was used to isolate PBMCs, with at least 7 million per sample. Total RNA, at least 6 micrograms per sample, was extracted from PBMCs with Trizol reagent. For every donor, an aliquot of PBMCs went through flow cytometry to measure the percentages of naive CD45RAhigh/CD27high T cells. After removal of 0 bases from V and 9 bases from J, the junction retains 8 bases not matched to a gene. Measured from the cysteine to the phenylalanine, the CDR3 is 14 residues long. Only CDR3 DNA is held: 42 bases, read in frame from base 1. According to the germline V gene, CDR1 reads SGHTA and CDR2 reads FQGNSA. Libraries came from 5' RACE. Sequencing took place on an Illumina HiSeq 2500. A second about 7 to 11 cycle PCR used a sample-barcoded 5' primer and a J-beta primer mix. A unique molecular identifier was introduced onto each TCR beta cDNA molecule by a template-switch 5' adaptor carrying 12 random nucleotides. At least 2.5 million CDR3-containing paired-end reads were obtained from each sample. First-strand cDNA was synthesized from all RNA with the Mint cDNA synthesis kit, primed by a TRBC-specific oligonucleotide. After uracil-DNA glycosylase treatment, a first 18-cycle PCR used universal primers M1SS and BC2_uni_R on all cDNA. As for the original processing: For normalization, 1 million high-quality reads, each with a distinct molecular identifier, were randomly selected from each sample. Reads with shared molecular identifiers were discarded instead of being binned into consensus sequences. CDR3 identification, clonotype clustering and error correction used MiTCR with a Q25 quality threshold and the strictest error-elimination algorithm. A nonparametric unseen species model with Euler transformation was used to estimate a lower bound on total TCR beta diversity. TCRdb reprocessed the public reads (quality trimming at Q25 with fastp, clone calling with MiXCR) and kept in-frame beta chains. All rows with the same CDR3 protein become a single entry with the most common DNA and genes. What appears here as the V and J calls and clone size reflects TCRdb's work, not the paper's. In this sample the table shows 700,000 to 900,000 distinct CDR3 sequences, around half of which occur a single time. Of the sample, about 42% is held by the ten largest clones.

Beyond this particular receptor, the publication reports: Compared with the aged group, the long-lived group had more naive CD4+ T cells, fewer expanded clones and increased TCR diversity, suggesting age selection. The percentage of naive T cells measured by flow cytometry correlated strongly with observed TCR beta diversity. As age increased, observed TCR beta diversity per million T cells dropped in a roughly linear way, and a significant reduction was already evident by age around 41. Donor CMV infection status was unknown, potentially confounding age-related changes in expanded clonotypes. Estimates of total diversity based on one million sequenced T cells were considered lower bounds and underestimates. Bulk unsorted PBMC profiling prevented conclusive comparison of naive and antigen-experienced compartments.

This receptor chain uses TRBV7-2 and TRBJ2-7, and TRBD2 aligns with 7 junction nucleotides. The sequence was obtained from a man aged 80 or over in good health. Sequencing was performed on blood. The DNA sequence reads TGTGCCAGCAGCTTAGCCCTTTCAGCGGGGCGGCAGTACTTC. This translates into CASSLALSAGRQYF.